Described below is a single T cell receptor (beta chain) sequence and its context. This sample was included in a study of shared clonotypes between healthy human individuals. The V gene end was trimmed by 3 bases and the J gene end by 9 bases; junction bases not matched to a gene: 11. The germline CDR1 and CDR2 sequences are SGDLS and YYNGEE. This CDR3 region has 16 residues. As defined, naive CD8 cells were CD45RO-negative and positively selected for CCR7, with terminally differentiated effector memory CD45RA+ cells excluded. For each subset, genomic DNA was distributed in equal portions over several immunoSEQ plates. Some clones are missing from TCRdb's copy, which holds only in-frame ones; the method was immunoSEQ multiplex PCR. Of some 2.1 million clones detected, 85% to 95% appear once; the ten largest clones hold 0.9% to 1.3%.

Sequencing input: naive CD8+ T cells sorted from blood. The receptor was isolated from a man between 18 and 35 years old in good health. The chain uses TRBV9 and TRBJ2-1; 11 nucleotides line up with TRBD2. CDR3 sequence (DNA): TGTGCCAGCAGCGGTTTGACTAGCGGGAAATTGGGTGAGCAGTTCTTC. Protein: CASSGLTSGKLGEQFF.